One sample yielded the 7 T cell receptor beta chains listed below, sequenced in a study of cytomegalovirus exposure and HLA in healthy donors. Researchers ran the PCR with 60 Vbeta and 13 Jbeta primers. Sequenced by immunoSEQ multiplex PCR; TCRdb stores in-frame clones only, minus some. The data contain some 130,000 clones, about 80% of them singletons. The source material was PBMCs. These receptors were collected from a man aged 25 to 45 in good health and CMV-seronegative.

This chain uses TRBV18 with TRBJ2-3, with 10 bases identical to TRBD2. This CDR3 spans 15 amino acids. Germline-derived CDR1 and CDR2 are KGHSH and LQKENI. V shed 3 bases and J 4 bases; nucleotides not matched to a gene: 4. CDR3 DNA: TGTGCCAGCTCACCCCTAGCGGGAGTTGCAGATACGCAGTATTTT. Translation: CASSPLAGVADTQYF.

The rearrangement joins TRBV5-1 to TRBJ1-5; D is unresolved. This CDR3 is 15 amino acids long. Trimming removed 4 bases from V and 4 bases from J, with 15 bases in between. Germline V gene data show CDR1 as SGHRS and CDR2 as YFSETQ. CDR3 residues: CASSTLPGANQPQHF. The CDR3 coding sequence is TGCGCCAGCAGCACCCTACCGGGAGCAAATCAGCCCCAGCATTTT.

V is TRBV18 and J is TRBJ1-5; maybe TRBD1 (6 bases). The germline V gene has CDR1 KGHSH and CDR2 LQKENI. V lost 5 bases and J 1 base, leaving 18 bases between the germline ends. The CDR3 has 17 residues. For the CDR3, the DNA is TGTGCCAGCTCAGAGCAGGGGCCCGCCGTAAGCAATCAGCCCCAGCATTTT. It is translated as CASSEQGPAVSNQPQHF.

The rearrangement uses TRBV19 and TRBJ2-7; possibly TRBD1 for D (6 bases). Germline assignment: CDR1 LNHDA and CDR2 SQIVND (reference sequence). V gave up 1 base and J gave up 3 bases, with 13 bases separating them. This CDR3 region has 15 residues. CDR3 nucleotide sequence: TGTGCCAGTAGTATAGCGGCAGGGGCAAGCTACGAGCAGTACTTC. This encodes CASSIAAGASYEQYF.

The chain recombines TRBV28 with TRBJ2-7; 10 nucleotides align to TRBD1. The V segment lost 1 base and the J segment 7 bases; nucleotides outside the gene matches: 7. This CDR3 comprises 15 residues. Germline CDR1 and CDR2: MDHEN and SYDVKM. This CDR3 reads CASSLSDRGLGEQYF. CDR3 in DNA: TGTGCCAGCAGTTTATCTGACAGGGGGCTGGGGGAGCAGTACTTC.

The chain has TRBV19 and TRBJ1-2; 7 bases are shared with TRBD1. The germline gives CDR1 LNHDA, CDR2 SQIVND (reference sequence). The CDR3 runs 16 residues. J was trimmed by 4 bases and V by 5 bases; bases with no gene match: 13. The DNA of the CDR3 is TGTGCCAGTAGTTACCCGGGTCCTCCAGGGGGCTATGGCTACACCTTC. The encoded protein is CASSYPGPPGGYGYTF.

This clone has a single count. CDR3 loop: CASSLQGSNTEAFF. For the CDR3, the DNA is TGTGCCAGCAGCCTTCAGGGATCGAACACTGAAGCTTTCTTT. V gene TRBV7-2 combines with J gene TRBJ1-1, with a weak D call TRBD1 (5 bases). The V end lost 5 bases, the J end lost 1 base, and 11 bases lay between the germline ends. The CDR3 is made up of 14 amino acids. In germline, CDR1 is SGHTA, CDR2 FQGNSA.